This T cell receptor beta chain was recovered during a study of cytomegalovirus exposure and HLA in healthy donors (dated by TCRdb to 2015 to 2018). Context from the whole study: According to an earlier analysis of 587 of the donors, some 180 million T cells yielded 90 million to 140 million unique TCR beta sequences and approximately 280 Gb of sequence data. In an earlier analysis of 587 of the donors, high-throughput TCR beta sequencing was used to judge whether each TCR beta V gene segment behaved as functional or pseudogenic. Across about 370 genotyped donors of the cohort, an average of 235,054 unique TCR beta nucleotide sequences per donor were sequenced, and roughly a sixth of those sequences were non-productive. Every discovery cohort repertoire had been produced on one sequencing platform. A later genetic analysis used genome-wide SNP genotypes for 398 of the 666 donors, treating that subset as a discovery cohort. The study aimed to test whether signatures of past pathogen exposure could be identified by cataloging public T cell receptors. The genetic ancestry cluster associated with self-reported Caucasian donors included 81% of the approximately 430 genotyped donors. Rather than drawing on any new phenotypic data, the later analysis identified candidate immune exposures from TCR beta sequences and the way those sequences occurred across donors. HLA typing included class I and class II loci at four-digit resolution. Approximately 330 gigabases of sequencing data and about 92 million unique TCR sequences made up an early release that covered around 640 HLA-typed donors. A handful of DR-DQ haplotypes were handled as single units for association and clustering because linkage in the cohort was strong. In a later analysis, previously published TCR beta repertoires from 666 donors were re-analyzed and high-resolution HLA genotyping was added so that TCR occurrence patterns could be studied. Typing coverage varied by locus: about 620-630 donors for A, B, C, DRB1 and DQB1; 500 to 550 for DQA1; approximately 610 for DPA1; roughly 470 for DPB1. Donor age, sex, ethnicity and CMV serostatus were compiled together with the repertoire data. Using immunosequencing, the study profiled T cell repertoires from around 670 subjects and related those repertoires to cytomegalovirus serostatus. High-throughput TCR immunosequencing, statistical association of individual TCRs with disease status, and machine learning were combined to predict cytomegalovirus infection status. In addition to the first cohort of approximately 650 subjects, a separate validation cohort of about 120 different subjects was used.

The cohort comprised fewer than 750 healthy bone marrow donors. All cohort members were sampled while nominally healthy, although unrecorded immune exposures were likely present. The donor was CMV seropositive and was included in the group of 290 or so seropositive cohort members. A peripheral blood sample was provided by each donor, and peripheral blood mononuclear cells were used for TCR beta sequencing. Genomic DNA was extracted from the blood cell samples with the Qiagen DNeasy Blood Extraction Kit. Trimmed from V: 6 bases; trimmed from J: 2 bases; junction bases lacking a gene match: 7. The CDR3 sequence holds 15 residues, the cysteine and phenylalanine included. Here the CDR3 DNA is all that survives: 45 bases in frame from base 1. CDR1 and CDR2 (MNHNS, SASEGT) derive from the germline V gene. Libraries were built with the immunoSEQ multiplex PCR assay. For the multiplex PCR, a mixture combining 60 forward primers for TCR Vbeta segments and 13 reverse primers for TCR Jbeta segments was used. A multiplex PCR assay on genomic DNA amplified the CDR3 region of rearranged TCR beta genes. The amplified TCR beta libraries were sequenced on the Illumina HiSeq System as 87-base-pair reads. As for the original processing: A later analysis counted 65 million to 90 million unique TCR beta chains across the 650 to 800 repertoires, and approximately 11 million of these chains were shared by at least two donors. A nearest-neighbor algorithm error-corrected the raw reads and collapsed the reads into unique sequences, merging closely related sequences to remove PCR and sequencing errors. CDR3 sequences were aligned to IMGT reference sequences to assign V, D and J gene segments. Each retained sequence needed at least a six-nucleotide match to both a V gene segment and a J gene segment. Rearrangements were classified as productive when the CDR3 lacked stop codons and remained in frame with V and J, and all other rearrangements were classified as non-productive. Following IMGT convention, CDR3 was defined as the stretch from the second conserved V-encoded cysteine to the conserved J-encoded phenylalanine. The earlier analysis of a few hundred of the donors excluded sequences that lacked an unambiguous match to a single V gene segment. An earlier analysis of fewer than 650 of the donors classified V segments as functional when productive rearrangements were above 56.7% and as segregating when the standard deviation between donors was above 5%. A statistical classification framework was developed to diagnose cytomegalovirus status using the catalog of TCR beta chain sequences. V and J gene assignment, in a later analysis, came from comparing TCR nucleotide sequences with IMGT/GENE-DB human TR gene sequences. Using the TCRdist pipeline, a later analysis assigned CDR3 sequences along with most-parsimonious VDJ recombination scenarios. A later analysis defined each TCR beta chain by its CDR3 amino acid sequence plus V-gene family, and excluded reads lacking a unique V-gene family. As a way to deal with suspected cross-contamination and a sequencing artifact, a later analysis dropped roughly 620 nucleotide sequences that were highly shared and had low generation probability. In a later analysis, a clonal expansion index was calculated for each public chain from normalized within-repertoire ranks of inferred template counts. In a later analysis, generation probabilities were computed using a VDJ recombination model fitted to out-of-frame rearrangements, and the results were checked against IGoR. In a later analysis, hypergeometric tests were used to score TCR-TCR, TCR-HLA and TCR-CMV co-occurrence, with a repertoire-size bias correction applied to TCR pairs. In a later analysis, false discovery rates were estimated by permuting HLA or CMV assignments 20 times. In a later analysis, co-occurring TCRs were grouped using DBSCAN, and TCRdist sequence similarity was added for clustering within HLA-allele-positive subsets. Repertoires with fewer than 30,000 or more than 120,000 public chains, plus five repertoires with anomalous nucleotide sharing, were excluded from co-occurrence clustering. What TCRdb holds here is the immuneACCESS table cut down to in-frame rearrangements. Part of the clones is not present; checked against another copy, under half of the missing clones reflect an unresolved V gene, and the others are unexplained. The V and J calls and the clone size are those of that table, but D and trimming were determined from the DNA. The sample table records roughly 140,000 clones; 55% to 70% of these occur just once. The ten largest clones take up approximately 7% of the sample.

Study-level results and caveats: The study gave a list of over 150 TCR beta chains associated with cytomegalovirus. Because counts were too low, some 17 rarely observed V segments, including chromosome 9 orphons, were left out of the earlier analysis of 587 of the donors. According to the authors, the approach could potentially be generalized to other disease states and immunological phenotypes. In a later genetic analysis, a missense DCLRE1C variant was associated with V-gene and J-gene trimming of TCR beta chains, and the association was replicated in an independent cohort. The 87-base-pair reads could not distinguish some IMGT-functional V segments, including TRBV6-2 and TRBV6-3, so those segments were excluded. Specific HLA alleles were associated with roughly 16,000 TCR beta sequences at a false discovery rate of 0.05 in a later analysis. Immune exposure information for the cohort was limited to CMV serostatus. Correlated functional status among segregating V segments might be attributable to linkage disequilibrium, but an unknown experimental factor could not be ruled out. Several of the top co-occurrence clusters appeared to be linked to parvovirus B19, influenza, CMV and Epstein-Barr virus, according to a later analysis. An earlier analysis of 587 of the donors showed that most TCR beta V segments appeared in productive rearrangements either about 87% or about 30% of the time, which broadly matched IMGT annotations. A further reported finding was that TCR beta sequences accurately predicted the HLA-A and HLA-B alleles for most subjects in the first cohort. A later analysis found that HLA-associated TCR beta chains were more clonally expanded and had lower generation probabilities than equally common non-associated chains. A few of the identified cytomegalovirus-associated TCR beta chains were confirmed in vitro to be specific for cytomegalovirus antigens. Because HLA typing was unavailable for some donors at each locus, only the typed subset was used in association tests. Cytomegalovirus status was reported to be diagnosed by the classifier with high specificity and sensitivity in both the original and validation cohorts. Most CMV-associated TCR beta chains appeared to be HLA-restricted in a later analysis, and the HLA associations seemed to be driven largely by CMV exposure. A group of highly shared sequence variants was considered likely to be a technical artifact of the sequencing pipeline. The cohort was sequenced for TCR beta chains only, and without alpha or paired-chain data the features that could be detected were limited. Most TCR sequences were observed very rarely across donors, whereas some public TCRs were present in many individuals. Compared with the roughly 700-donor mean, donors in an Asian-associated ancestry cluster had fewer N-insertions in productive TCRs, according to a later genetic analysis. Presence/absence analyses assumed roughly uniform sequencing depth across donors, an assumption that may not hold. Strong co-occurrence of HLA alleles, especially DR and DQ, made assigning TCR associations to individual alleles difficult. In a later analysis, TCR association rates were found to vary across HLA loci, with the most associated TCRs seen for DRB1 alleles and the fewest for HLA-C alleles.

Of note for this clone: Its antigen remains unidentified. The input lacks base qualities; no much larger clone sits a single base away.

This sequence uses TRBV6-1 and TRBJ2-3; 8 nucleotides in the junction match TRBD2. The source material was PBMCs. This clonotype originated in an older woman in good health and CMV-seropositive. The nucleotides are TGTGCCAGCAGGCCCGGGACTAGTCCCACAGATACGCAGTATTTT. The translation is CASRPGTSPTDTQYF.